A single sample gave rise to the 6 T cell receptor beta chains below, sequenced in a study of T cell repertoires in cytomegalovirus infection. One entry per CDR3 protein, called by TCRdb with MiXCR from the reads. The data show 150,000 to 200,000 distinct CDR3 sequences, with approximately 19% seen just once and around 3.2% held by the top ten. Source material: PBMCs. The receptors stem from a human donor in good health (CMV status not recorded). Some clones in this sample may be carry-over from other donors' samples.

This chain joins TRBV27 and TRBJ2-4; 8 bases agree with TRBD2. The CDR3 contains 15 residues. Germline CDR1 reads MNHEY; CDR2 reads SMNVEV (reference sequence). With 3 bases clipped from V and 3 bases from J, the junction kept 4 bases outside the gene matches. DNA of the CDR3: TGTGCCAGCAGTTTCAGCGGGAGTAACAAAAACATTCAGTACTTC. This gives the protein CASSFSGSNKNIQYF.

CDR3 protein: CASGRLAEVGEQYF. The CDR3 DNA is TGTGCCAGCGGCAGACTAGCGGAGGTGGGCGAGCAGTACTTC. V is TRBV6-1 and J is TRBJ2-7; TRBD2 matches 9 bases. J lost 6 bases, V lost 8 bases, and 11 bases had no gene match. Germline lookup yields CDR1 MNHNS and CDR2 SASEGT. This CDR3 is 14 amino acids long.

The sample holds many counts of this clonotype. This chain connects TRBV27 to TRBJ2-5; the D gene could be TRBD1 or TRBD2 (5 bases each). Germline V gene data show CDR1 as MNHEY and CDR2 as SMNVEV (reference sequence). There are 16 residues in the CDR3. With 6 bases removed from V and 2 bases from J, the gap between germline ends came to 19 bases. The CDR3 DNA sequence: TGTGCCAGCAGCGCGCTGGAGGCTGGGGCACAAGAGACCCAGTACTTC. Its protein is CASSALEAGAQETQYF.

Only a few counts were recorded for this clonotype. V usage is TRBV29-1 and J usage is TRBJ1-1; no firm D call. Trimming removed 0 bases from V and 5 bases from J, with 16 bases in between. CDR3 size: 15 residues. Germline CDR1 SQVTM, CDR2 ANQGSEA. DNA of the CDR3: TGCAGCGTTGAAGATCTGCTAAGCCCAGTTACTGAAGCTTTCTTT. It codes for CSVEDLLSPVTEAFF.

The J gene is TRBJ2-3, the V gene TRBV5-1; TRBD2 matches 9 bases. With V trimmed by 0 bases and J by 6 bases, 8 bases remained unmatched. CDR3 size: 16 residues. Looked up from germline, CDR1 is SGHRS and CDR2 is YFSETQ. DNA for the CDR3: TGCGCCAGCAGCTTGGAACGAGCGGGGGGATGGGATACGCAGTATTTT. The encoded protein is CASSLERAGGWDTQYF.

The gene calls are TRBV30 and TRBJ2-2; D is unclear. The length of the CDR3 is 15 residues. The germline gives CDR1 GTSNPN, CDR2 SVGIG (reference sequence). V lost 0 bases to trimming and J lost 0 bases, with 8 bases between them. The CDR3 spells CAWSVVNANTGELFF. In DNA, the CDR3 is TGTGCCTGGAGTGTGGTAAACGCGAACACCGGGGAGCTGTTTTTT. Together with reference TRBV30 and TRBJ2-2, the CDR3 gives the full variable domain: SQTIHQWPATLVQPVGSPLSLECTVEGTSNPNLYWYRQAAGRGLQLLFYSVGIGQISSEVPQNLSASRPQDRQFILSSKKLLLSDSGFYLCAWSVVNANTGELFFGEGSRLTVL.